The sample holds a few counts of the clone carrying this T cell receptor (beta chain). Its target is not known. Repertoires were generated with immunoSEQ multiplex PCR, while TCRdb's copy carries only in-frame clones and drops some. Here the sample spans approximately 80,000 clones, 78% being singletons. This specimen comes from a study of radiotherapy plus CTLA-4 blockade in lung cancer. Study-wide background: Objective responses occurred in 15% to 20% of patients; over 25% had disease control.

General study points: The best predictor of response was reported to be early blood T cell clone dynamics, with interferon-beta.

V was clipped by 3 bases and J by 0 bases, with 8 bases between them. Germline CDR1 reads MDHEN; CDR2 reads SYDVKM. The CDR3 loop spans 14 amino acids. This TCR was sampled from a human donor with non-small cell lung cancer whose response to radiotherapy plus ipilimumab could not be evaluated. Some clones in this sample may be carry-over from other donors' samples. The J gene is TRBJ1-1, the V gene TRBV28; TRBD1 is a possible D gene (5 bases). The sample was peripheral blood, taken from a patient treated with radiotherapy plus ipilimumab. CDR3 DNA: TGTGCCAGCAGTTTGACAGAAGTGAACACTGAAGCTTTCTTT. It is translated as CASSLTEVNTEAFF.